Listed below are T cell receptor beta chains from one sample, sequenced in a study of blood T cell repertoires in COVID-19. Measured with immunoSEQ multiplex PCR; TCRdb has only the in-frame clones, and not every one. The sample contains under 300,000 clones, about 80% of which appear only once. Sequenced material: peripheral blood. Every receptor here comes from a woman in her forties or fifties who had recovered from COVID-19. The CDR3 runs from the conserved cysteine through the conserved F or W. The order of the fields is J gene, clone size, V gene, D gene, CDR3 DNA, CDR3 protein. The D gene is left open where the match is weak. A clone size is listed for some rows: how often the clone was seen (once, few, many), or a class if it is expanded.

>TRBJ2-2|.|TRBV6-5|TRBD1
TGTGCCAGTAAAGGGGGCGCCGGAACCGGGGAGCTGTTTTTT
CASKGGAGTGELFF
>TRBJ2-3|once|TRBV6-6|.
TGTGCCAGCAGTTATGAGGCAGATACGCAGTATTTT
CASSYEADTQYF
>TRBJ1-2|.|TRBV28|.
TGTGCCAGCAGTTTAAACAGGGCGATCGCGGGCTACACCTTC
CASSLNRAIAGYTF
>TRBJ1-6|.|TRBV7-3|TRBD1
TGTGCCAGCAGCCTACAGGGGGCAGGGTCACCCCTCCACTTT
CASSLQGAGSPLHF
>TRBJ1-6|.|TRBV6-5|TRBD1
TGTGCCAGCAGTCAAAGACAGGGTTGGGGTTCACCCCTCCACTTT
CASSQRQGWGSPLHF
>TRBJ1-1|.|TRBV28|.
TGTGCCAGCAGGTTCAGTTTCGTTGAAGCTTTCTTT
CASRFSFVEAFF
>TRBJ1-1|.|TRBV16|.
TGTGCCAGCAGCCAATTTAGCGGTAACACTGAAGCTTTCTTT
CASSQFSGNTEAFF
>TRBJ2-3|.|TRBV12-3/TRBV12-4|.
TGTGCCAGCAGTTTTGCGCGGGGAGATACGCAGTATTTT
CASSFARGDTQYF
>TRBJ2-2|.|TRBV28|.
TGTGCCAGCAGTTTTTTACGACGGGCCGGGGAGCTGTTTTTT
CASSFLRRAGELFF
>TRBJ2-7|.|TRBV4-2|.
TGTGCCAGCAGCCAAGAAAGAGGAGGGGGCGCAGACGAGCAGTACTTC
CASSQERGGGADEQYF
>TRBJ1-2|few|TRBV5-1|.
TGCGCCAGCAGCTGGGGAAGGGAGATGGCTGGCTACACCTTC
CASSWGREMAGYTF
>TRBJ2-7|.|TRBV5-1|.
TGCGCCAGCACCCGTGGGGCTGGGGGCTTTCGTGGAGACGAGCAGTACTTC
CASTRGAGGFRGDEQYF
>TRBJ1-2|.|TRBV12-3/TRBV12-4|TRBD1
TGTGCCAGCAGCCGGACAGGGGGCGGCTACACCTTC
CASSRTGGGYTF
>TRBJ2-7|.|TRBV21-1|.
TGTGCCAGCAGCAAAAAGGCGACCCGGGACAGGAACGGGGAATTCTCCTACGAGCAGTACTTC
CASSKKATRDRNGEFSYEQYF
>TRBJ2-1|.|TRBV18|.
TGTGCCAGCTCACCCTCTAGAGGCCCCTACAATGAGCAGTTCTTC
CASSPSRGPYNEQFF
>TRBJ1-6|.|TRBV28|TRBD1
TGTGCCAGCAGTCTGGGACAGGGAACAACTAGTTCACCCCTCCACTTT
CASSLGQGTTSSPLHF
>TRBJ1-5|.|TRBV19|TRBD1
TGTGCCAGTAGTAAAAACAGGGGAGATGGCAATCAGCCCCAGCATTTT
CASSKNRGDGNQPQHF
>TRBJ2-1|.|TRBV6-5|.
TGTGCCAGCATGGTTCAGTACCAGGTAAACAATGAGCAGTTCTTC
CASMVQYQVNNEQFF
>TRBJ2-5|.|TRBV5-6|.
TGTGCCAGCAGCAGAGAAGAGACCCAGTACTTC
CASSREETQYF
>TRBJ1-2|.|TRBV9|.
TGTGCCAGCAGCCCAACGGGGACAACCTATGGCTACACCTTC
CASSPTGTTYGYTF
>TRBJ2-3|.|TRBV5-1|.
TGCGCCAGCAGCCCCGCAGGGGCGACAGATACGCAGTATTTT
CASSPAGATDTQYF
>TRBJ2-5|.|TRBV11-2|TRBD1
TGTGCCAGCAGCTTCGGGGACAGCCCTCTTATGACCCAGTACTTC
CASSFGDSPLMTQYF
>TRBJ1-4|.|TRBV28|.
TGTGCCAGCAGTAGCGCTACGGGGAGGGCTAATGAAAAACTGTTTTTT
CASSSATGRANEKLFF
>TRBJ2-5|.|TRBV4-3|.
TGCGCCAGCAGCCAAGAATTAGGGGTCGGGGAGACCCAGTACTTC
CASSQELGVGETQYF
>TRBJ1-2|.|TRBV5-1|TRBD1
TGCGCCAGCAGCATAACCCCGGACAGGGACACGGGCTACACCTTC
CASSITPDRDTGYTF
>TRBJ2-1|.|TRBV24-1|.
TGTGCCACCAGTCGCGGGGATGAGCAGTTCTTC
CATSRGDEQFF
>TRBJ2-6|.|TRBV18|.
TGTGCCAGCTCACCGCAGGGTATTGGGGCCAACGTCCTGACTTTC
CASSPQGIGANVLTF
>TRBJ2-7|.|TRBV7-2|TRBD1
TGTGCCAGCAGCTTAGCCGACACAGGGGCCTACGAGCAGTACTTC
CASSLADTGAYEQYF
>TRBJ2-2|.|TRBV4-3|.
TGCGCCAGCAGCCAAGCTGAGGCCAAGCGGTACGGGGAGCTGTTTTTT
CASSQAEAKRYGELFF
>TRBJ2-5|.|TRBV11-2|TRBD1
TGTGCCAGCAGCTACACGAGACAGGGGACAAACCAAGAGACCCAGTACTTC
CASSYTRQGTNQETQYF
>TRBJ2-1|.|TRBV11-2|TRBD1
TGTGCCAGCACCTTGACAGGGGTCAACAATGAGCAGTTCTTC
CASTLTGVNNEQFF
>TRBJ2-3|.|TRBV4-3|TRBD2
TGCGCCAGCAGCCAAGATTTGGGGACTAGCGGGAGGACTAGCACAGATACGCAGTATTTT
CASSQDLGTSGRTSTDTQYF
>TRBJ2-5|.|TRBV10-2|TRBD2
TGCGCCAGCACCAGCGGGGCGGGAGAGACCCAGTACTTC
CASTSGAGETQYF
>TRBJ1-1|.|TRBV20-1|TRBD1
TGCAGAGCAGGGGGTCACACTGAAGCTTTCTTT
CRAGGHTEAFF
>TRBJ2-2|.|TRBV9|TRBD2
TGTGCCAGCAGCCCAGGGGCGGGAGGTTTAACCGGGGAGCTGTTTTTT
CASSPGAGGLTGELFF
>TRBJ2-7|once|TRBV19|TRBD1
TGTGCCAGTAGTATAGAGACGACAGGGGAGATTGGGGAGCAGTACTTC
CASSIETTGEIGEQYF
>TRBJ2-7|few|TRBV11-2|TRBD1
TGTGCCAGCAGCTTGGAAGGGGGCCGGTACGAGCAGTACTTC
CASSLEGGRYEQYF
>TRBJ1-3|few|TRBV9|.
TGTGCCAGCACCCTCGACCAGGGGTTGGGAAACACCATATATTTT
CASTLDQGLGNTIYF
>TRBJ1-6|.|TRBV7-2|.
TGTGCCAGCAGCTTGCAGGCAACAGGTTCACCCCTCCACTTT
CASSLQATGSPLHF
>TRBJ2-5|.|TRBV29-1|.
TGCAGCGTTGGTCTGGAGACCCAGTACTTC
CSVGLETQYF
>TRBJ1-5|few|TRBV6-2/TRBV6-3|TRBD1
TGTGCCAGCAGTACCCTGACAGGGGGTAGTGGTCAGCCCCAGCATTTT
CASSTLTGGSGQPQHF
>TRBJ2-5|.|TRBV19|.
TGTGCCACTCGGACAGGGAGGGACCAAGAGACCCAGTACTTC
CATRTGRDQETQYF